Described below is a single T cell receptor beta chain sequence and its context. Its target is unknown. The length of the CDR3 is 14 residues. J gave up 2 bases and V 6 bases, and 2 bases lay outside the gene matches. Germline V gene sequence: CDR1 SGHAT, CDR2 FQNNGV. Treatment indicated: oral pan-JAK inhibitor, 5-10 mg twice daily. This specimen comes from a study of CD8+ T cells in alopecia areata. Study details: Treated individuals took tofacitinib by mouth, 5 to 10 mg twice daily. Regarding the study as a whole: Many of the expanded lesional clones endured in scalp and blood while on tofacitinib.

cDNA reverse transcribed from extracted RNA served as the sequencing template. Generated by immunoSEQ multiplex PCR, the TCRdb table keeps only in-frame clones and is missing some. The sample holds around 270,000 clones, 55% to 75% seen once. The V and J genes are TRBV11-2 and TRBJ2-5; TRBD2 agrees at 11 bases. Sequenced material: CD4+ T cells sorted from blood, taken at week 24, from a patient treated with tofacitinib. The sequence derives from a human donor with alopecia areata. The CDR3 loop is CASRIAGGQETQYF. The CDR3, as DNA: TGTGCCAGCAGGATAGCGGGGGGGCAAGAGACCCAGTACTTC.